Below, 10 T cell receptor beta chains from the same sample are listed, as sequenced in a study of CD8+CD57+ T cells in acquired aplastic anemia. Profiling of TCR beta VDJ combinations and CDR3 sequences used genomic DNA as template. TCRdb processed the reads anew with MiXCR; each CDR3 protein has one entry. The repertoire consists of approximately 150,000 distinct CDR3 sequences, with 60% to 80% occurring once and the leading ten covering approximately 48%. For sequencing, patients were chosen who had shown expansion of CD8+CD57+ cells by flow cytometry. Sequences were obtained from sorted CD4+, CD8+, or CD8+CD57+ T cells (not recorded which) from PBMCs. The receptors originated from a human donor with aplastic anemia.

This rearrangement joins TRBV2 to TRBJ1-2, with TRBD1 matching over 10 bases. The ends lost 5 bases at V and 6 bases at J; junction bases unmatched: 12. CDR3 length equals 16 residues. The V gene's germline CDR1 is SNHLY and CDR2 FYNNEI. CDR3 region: CASSSMTGGAGNGYTF. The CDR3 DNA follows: TGTGCCAGCAGTTCTATGACAGGGGGCGCAGGAAATGGCTACACCTTC.

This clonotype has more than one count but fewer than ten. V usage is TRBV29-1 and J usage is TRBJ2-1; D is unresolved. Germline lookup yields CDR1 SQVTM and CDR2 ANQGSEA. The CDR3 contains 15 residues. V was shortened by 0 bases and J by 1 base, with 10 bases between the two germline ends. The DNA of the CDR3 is TGCAGCGTTGAAGATAAGGACGGATCCTACAATGAGCAGTTCTTC. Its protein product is CSVEDKDGSYNEQFF.

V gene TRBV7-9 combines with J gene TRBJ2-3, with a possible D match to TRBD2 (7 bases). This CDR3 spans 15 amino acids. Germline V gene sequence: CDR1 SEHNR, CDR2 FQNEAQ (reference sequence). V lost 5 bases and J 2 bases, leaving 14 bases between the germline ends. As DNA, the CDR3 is TGTGCCAGCAGCCCAGTTGCGGGGGCCACAGATACGCAGTATTTT. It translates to CASSPVAGATDTQYF.

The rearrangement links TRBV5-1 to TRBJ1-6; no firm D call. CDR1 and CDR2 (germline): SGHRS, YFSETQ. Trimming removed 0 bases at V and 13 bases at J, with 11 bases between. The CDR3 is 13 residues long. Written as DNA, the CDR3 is TGCGCCAGCAGCTTGGTGCAGGAATCGCCCCTCCACTTT. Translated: CASSLVQESPLHF. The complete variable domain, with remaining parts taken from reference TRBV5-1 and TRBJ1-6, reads KAGVTQTPRYLIKTRGQQVTLSCSPISGHRSVSWYQQTPGQGLQFLFEYFSETQRNKGNFPGRFSGRQFSNSRSEMNVSTLELGDSALYLCASSLVQESPLHFGNGTRLTVT.

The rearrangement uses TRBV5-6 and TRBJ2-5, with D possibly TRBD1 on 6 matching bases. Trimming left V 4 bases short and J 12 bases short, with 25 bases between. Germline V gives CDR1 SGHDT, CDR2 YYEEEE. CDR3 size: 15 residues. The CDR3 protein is CASSQGLRGHFLKYF. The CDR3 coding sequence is TGTGCCAGCAGCCAGGGGCTCCGGGGCCATTTTTTGAAGTACTTC.

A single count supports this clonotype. The CDR3, as DNA: TGTGCCAGCAGCTTAGAAAGGGGTAGCACTGAAGCTTTCTTT. It codes for CASSLERGSTEAFF. The rearrangement uses TRBV7-2 and TRBJ1-1; TRBD1 is a possible D gene (5 bases). V was cut by 1 base and J by 4 bases, with 10 bases left in between. Germline CDR1 and CDR2: SGHTA and FQGNSA. The CDR3 consists of 14 residues.

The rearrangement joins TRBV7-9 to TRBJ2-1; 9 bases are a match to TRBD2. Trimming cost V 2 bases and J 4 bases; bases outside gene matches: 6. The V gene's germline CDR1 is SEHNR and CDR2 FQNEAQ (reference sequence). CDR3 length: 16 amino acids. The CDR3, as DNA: TGTGCCAGCAGCTTACCGTCCAGCGGGAGGTACAATGAGCAGTTCTTC. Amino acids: CASSLPSSGRYNEQFF.

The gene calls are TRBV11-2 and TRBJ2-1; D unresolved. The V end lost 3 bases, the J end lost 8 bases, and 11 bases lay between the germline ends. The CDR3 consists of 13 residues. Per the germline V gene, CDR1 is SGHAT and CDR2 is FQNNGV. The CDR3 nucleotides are TGTGCCAGCAGCTTCGGCAGGTTAGATGAGCAGTTCTTC. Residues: CASSFGRLDEQFF. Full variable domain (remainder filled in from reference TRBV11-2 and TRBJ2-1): EAGVAQSPRYKIIEKRQSVAFWCNPISGHATLYWYQQILGQGPKLLIQFQNNGVVDDSQLPKDRFSAERLKGVDSTLKIQPAKLEDSAVYLCASSFGRLDEQFFGPGTRLTVL.

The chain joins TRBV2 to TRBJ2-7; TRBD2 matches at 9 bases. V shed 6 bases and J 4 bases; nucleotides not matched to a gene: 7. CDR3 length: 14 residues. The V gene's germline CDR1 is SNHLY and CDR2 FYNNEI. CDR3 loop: CASRLSGLAYEQYF. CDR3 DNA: TGTGCCAGCAGACTTTCTGGACTAGCGTACGAGCAGTACTTC.

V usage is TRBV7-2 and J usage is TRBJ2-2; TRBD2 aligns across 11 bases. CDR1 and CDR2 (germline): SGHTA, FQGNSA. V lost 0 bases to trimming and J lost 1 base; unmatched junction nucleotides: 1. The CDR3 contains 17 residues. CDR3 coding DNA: TGTGCCAGCAGCTTAGCCGGGACTAGCGGGAACACCGGGGAGCTGTTTTTT. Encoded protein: CASSLAGTSGNTGELFF.